The 20 T cell receptor beta chains below come from one sample, sequenced in a study of blood T cell repertoires in COVID-19. Libraries were prepared by immunoSEQ multiplex PCR; TCRdb keeps only in-frame clonotypes and omits some of them. The sample carries under 30,000 clones, 70% to 90% recorded once. The sample comprised peripheral blood. These receptors originate from a human donor in a cohort sampled during active COVID-19.

The V and J genes are TRBV28 and TRBJ2-2; tentatively, D is TRBD1 (5 bases). The germline V and J ends were trimmed by 5 bases and 2 bases, with 9 bases remaining between them. The CDR3 is 14 amino acids. Per the germline V gene, CDR1 is MDHEN and CDR2 is SYDVKM. The CDR3 sequence is CASSTDSNTGELFF. The DNA of the CDR3 is TGTGCCAGCAGTACTGACAGTAACACCGGGGAGCTGTTTTTT.

This clone was observed a few times. This chain uses TRBV20-1 with TRBJ1-3; 10 bases are shared with TRBD1. CDR1 DFQATT and CDR2 SNEGSKA come from the germline V gene (reference sequence). The trim removed 3 bases at V and 7 bases at J, leaving 9 bases unmatched. This CDR3 spans 15 amino acids. CDR3 protein: CSASSDRGRRNTIYF. The CDR3 DNA reads TGCAGTGCTAGTTCGGACAGGGGGAGAAGGAACACCATATATTTT.

The rearrangement uses TRBV19 and TRBJ1-2; D is perhaps TRBD1 (5 bases). V lost 5 bases and J lost 3, with 19 bases in between. Germline CDR1 LNHDA, CDR2 SQIVND (reference sequence). The CDR3 sequence is 16 residues long. The CDR3 here is CASSYSKGPMDYGYTF. CDR3 nucleotides: TGTGCCAGTAGTTACAGCAAGGGGCCTATGGACTATGGCTACACCTTC.

This clone was seen just once. J is TRBJ1-3 and V is TRBV19; 9 nucleotides match TRBD1. The CDR3 is made up of 16 amino acids. CDR1 and CDR2 from the germline V gene are LNHDA and SQIVND (reference sequence). V was pared by 5 bases and J by 8 bases, with 13 bases of the junction left unmatched. CDR3 DNA: TGTGCCAGTAGTTATACCCCCGGGACAGGGACTGACACCATATATTTT. Its protein is CASSYTPGTGTDTIYF.

The chain couples TRBV10-3 to TRBJ2-3; 7 nucleotides line up with TRBD1. CDR3 length equals 15 residues. Germline V gives CDR1 ENHRY, CDR2 SYGVKD. Losses at the gene ends were 6 bases for V and 1 base for J; bases not matched to a gene: 7. The CDR3: CAIRAGTDGTDTQYF. The CDR3, as DNA: TGTGCCATCAGGGCCGGGACAGATGGCACAGATACGCAGTATTTT.

This clone was observed a single time. This sequence joins TRBV6-5 and TRBJ2-7; tentative D call: TRBD1 (5 bases). V lost 6 bases and J lost 3, with 18 bases in between. Germline V gene data show CDR1 as MNHEY and CDR2 as SVGAGI. The CDR3 is 15 residues long. Written as DNA, the CDR3 is TGTGCCAGCAGGCGAAGTTCAGTCAGGGACTACGAGCAGTACTTC. This translates into CASRRSSVRDYEQYF.

The sample holds one count of this clone. The chain uses TRBV30 and TRBJ1-1, with unresolved D. V lost 5 bases, J lost 0 bases, and 10 bases lay in between. CDR3 size: 13 residues. Germline CDR1 and CDR2: GTSNPN and SVGIG (reference sequence). This CDR3 is CAWAEQVNTEAFF. The CDR3 DNA reads TGTGCCTGGGCGGAGCAAGTGAACACTGAAGCTTTCTTT.

CDR3 sequence (DNA): TGTGCCAGCAGCTTCGGGGACAGATTATTCACAGATACGCAGTATTTT. Translation gives CASSFGDRLFTDTQYF. This sequence joins TRBV11-2 and TRBJ2-3; TRBD1 agrees at 7 bases. Germline V gene data show CDR1 as SGHAT and CDR2 as FQNNGV. CDR3 length equals 16 residues. Trimming removed 3 bases from V and 2 bases from J; junction bases left unmatched: 8.

The CDR3 bases are TGCGCCAGCAGCTCGGGGGGGCTTAATGAGCAGTTCTTC. Translation: CASSSGGLNEQFF. The V gene is TRBV5-1, the J gene TRBJ2-1, with 8 positions matching TRBD2. V lost 3 bases to trimming and J lost 7 bases; unmatched junction nucleotides: 3. This CDR3 comprises 13 residues. CDR1 is SGHRS and CDR2 is YFSETQ in the germline V gene.

The rearrangement uses TRBV6-5 and TRBJ2-1, with TRBD1 matching 8 bases. The CDR3 runs 15 residues. J lost 8 bases, V lost 6 bases, and 12 bases had no gene match. In germline, CDR1 is MNHEY, CDR2 SVGAGI. The CDR3 nucleotides are TGTGCCAGCAGGAGCCAAGGACAGGGATTCGATGAGCAGTTCTTC. Protein product: CASRSQGQGFDEQFF.

This clone appeared a few times. The rearrangement links TRBV5-1 to TRBJ1-2; 7 nucleotides match TRBD1. V gave up 4 bases and J gave up 4 bases; unmatched junction bases: 10. CDR1 is SGHRS, CDR2 YFSETQ, per germline. The CDR3 consists of 15 residues. The CDR3 is CASSKVDRATYGYTF. In nucleotides, the CDR3 is TGCGCCAGCAGCAAGGTAGACAGGGCAACCTATGGCTACACCTTC.

This chain uses TRBV18 with TRBJ1-1; D possibly corresponds to TRBD1 (6 bases). The V end was cut by 3 bases, the J end by 4 bases, with 6 bases between. This CDR3 is 12 amino acids long. Germline V gene sequence: CDR1 KGHSH, CDR2 LQKENI. CDR3 coding DNA: TGTGCCAGCTCACCGGACAGCACTGAAGCTTTCTTT. Its protein is CASSPDSTEAFF.

V usage is TRBV5-4 and J usage is TRBJ2-1; D is perhaps TRBD2 (7 bases). CDR1 is SGHNT and CDR2 is YYREEE in the germline V gene (reference sequence). V was cut by 0 bases and J by 1 base, with 20 bases left in between. The CDR3 is 19 amino acids. The chain's CDR3 is CASSLGGRVREGSYNEQFF. CDR3 DNA sequence: TGTGCCAGCAGCTTGGGGGGGCGCGTTAGGGAGGGATCCTACAATGAGCAGTTCTTC.

The chain is built from TRBV27 and TRBJ1-1; tentatively, D is TRBD1 (5 bases). The length of the CDR3 is 13 residues. Looked up from germline, CDR1 is MNHEY and CDR2 is SMNVEV (reference sequence). Trimming left V 6 bases short and J 7 bases short, with 15 bases between. CDR3 sequence reads: CASSEQGVSEAFF. The DNA of the CDR3 is TGTGCCAGCAGCGAACAAGGGGTTAGTGAAGCTTTCTTT.

V gene TRBV9 combines with J gene TRBJ2-3, with 7 nucleotides matching TRBD2. V trimming: 0 bases; J trimming: 1 base; junction bases outside the gene matches: 11. Germline lookup yields CDR1 SGDLS and CDR2 YYNGEE. The CDR3 sequence is 18 residues long. This chain's CDR3 is CASSVGGTWTRGTDTQYF. The DNA of the CDR3 is TGTGCCAGCAGCGTAGGGGGGACTTGGACTAGAGGCACAGATACGCAGTATTTT.

The chain carries TRBV12-3 or TRBV12-4 and TRBJ2-5; D remains ambiguous. The CDR3 has 13 residues. The V and J ends lost 6 bases and 5 bases respectively, with 13 bases between them. CDR3 bases: TGTGCCAGCAGCCCCCGAGTCTCCGAGACCCAGTACTTC. As protein: CASSPRVSETQYF.

CDR3 bases: TGCGCCAGCAGTGAGTCGTCAGGGAAACAAGAGACCCAGTACTTC. This translates into CASSESSGKQETQYF. The chain joins TRBV10-1 to TRBJ2-5; D possibly corresponds to TRBD1 (5 bases). The CDR3 consists of 15 residues. Per germline, CDR1 WNHNN and CDR2 SYGVQD (reference sequence). V was clipped by 0 bases and J by 2 bases, with 10 bases between them.

V usage is TRBV5-5 and J usage is TRBJ2-1; 7 nucleotides line up with TRBD2. The CDR3 length is 14 residues. Germline CDR1 is SGHKS and CDR2 is YYEKEE (reference sequence). V shed 2 bases, J shed 6 bases, and the junction held 5 bases outside the gene matches. The CDR3 protein is CASSFGGEGNEQFF. The CDR3 DNA sequence: TGTGCCAGCAGCTTCGGCGGGGAGGGCAATGAGCAGTTCTTC.

The chain is built from TRBV27 and TRBJ2-7, with 7 bases identical to TRBD2. The CDR3 sequence is 15 residues long. J gave up 5 bases and V 7 bases, and 14 bases lay outside the gene matches. The germline gives CDR1 MNHEY, CDR2 SMNVEV (reference sequence). CDR3 protein: CASKEVGLLTHEQYF. CDR3 in DNA: TGTGCCAGCAAGGAGGTGGGACTACTAACACACGAGCAGTACTTC.

The chain couples TRBV23-1 to TRBJ2-7, with D perhaps TRBD1 (6 bases). TRBV23-1 is flagged as an ORF with uncertain function. The CDR3 contains 16 residues. V shed 6 bases and J shed 3 bases, with 21 bases lying between them. The CDR3 here is CASRPALLGQSYEQYF. The DNA of the CDR3 is TGCGCCAGCAGGCCTGCTCTCCTCGGACAGAGCTACGAGCAGTACTTC.